Below, 9 T cell receptor beta chains from the same sample are listed, as sequenced in a study of blood T cell repertoires in COVID-19. Measured with immunoSEQ multiplex PCR; TCRdb has only the in-frame clones, and not every one. The sample has roughly 70,000 clones, about 89% seen once. The specimen was peripheral blood. These receptors were taken from a man in his fifties or sixties with active COVID-19.

The chain combines TRBV7-9 with TRBJ1-1; 8 bases match TRBD1. The germline V gene encodes CDR1 SEHNR and CDR2 FQNEAQ (reference sequence). This CDR3 comprises 15 residues. The J segment lost 3 bases and the V segment lost 5 bases, leaving 8 bases of the junction unmatched. CDR3 sequence (DNA): TGTGCCAGCAGCCACAGGGGGGGATCCGACACTGAAGCTTTCTTT. Residues: CASSHRGGSDTEAFF.

The chain employs TRBV7-2 and TRBJ2-7; tentative D call: TRBD2 (5 bases). Trimming removed 5 bases from V and 7 bases from J, with 21 bases in between. The CDR3 extends over 15 amino acids. Per germline, CDR1 SGHTA and CDR2 FQGNSA. The CDR3 here is CASSPPGSGRIEQYF. CDR3 DNA sequence: TGTGCCAGCAGCCCCCCGGGATCGGGTAGGATAGAGCAGTACTTC.

V and J are TRBV4-3 and TRBJ2-1; D is uncertain. V lost 5 bases and J 7 bases, leaving 9 bases between the germline ends. The CDR3 consists of 12 residues. Germline CDR1 is LGHNA and CDR2 is YSLEER. The CDR3 loop is CASSFSGNEQFF. CDR3 DNA: TGCGCCAGCAGCTTTTCAGGAAATGAGCAGTTCTTC.

This CDR3 is CASSLGLAGVKEQFF. CDR3 DNA sequence: TGTGCCAGCAGCTTAGGACTAGCGGGAGTGAAAGAGCAGTTCTTC. The chain links TRBV7-6 to TRBJ2-1; 12 bases match TRBD2. V shed 1 base, J shed 10 bases, and the junction held 5 bases outside the gene matches. Per the germline V gene, CDR1 is SGHVS and CDR2 is FNYEAQ. This CDR3 is 15 amino acids long.

Here the CDR3 reads CASSPTGKNTEAFF. The CDR3 DNA is TGCGCCAGCAGCCCGACAGGGAAGAACACTGAAGCTTTCTTT. V and J are TRBV5-1 and TRBJ1-1, with 7 positions matching TRBD1. The CDR3 contains 14 residues. Germline-derived CDR1 and CDR2 are SGHRS and YFSETQ. The J segment lost 1 base and the V segment lost 4 bases, leaving 4 bases of the junction unmatched.

The rearrangement uses TRBV3-1 (or the pseudogene TRBV3-2) and TRBJ1-5; D not resolved. There are 14 residues in the CDR3. Trimming stripped 1 base from V and 7 bases from J, with 11 bases between. Germline loops: CDR1 LGHDT, CDR2 YNNKEL (reference sequence). CDR3 in amino acids: CASSQAGFGQPQHF. For the CDR3, the DNA is TGTGCCAGCAGCCAAGCCGGGTTCGGGCAGCCCCAGCATTTT.

This chain links TRBV29-1 with TRBJ1-3; D uncertain. Trimming pared 0 bases from V and 3 bases from J, leaving 9 bases between. The CDR3 loop spans 14 amino acids. Germline CDR1 and CDR2: SQVTM and ANQGSEA. CDR3 amino acids: CSVEELGLGNTIYF. The DNA of the CDR3 is TGCAGCGTTGAAGAACTAGGGCTTGGAAACACCATATATTTT.

The rearrangement uses TRBV18 and TRBJ1-4; a weak D match, TRBD1 (5 bases). The V gene lost 4 bases and the J gene lost 8 bases, with 11 bases spanning the gap. The germline V gene has CDR1 KGHSH and CDR2 LQKENI. This CDR3 region has 13 residues. CDR3 in amino acids: CASSQGLYEKLFF. CDR3 DNA: TGTGCCAGCTCACAGGGGTTGTACGAAAAACTGTTTTTT.

This clone was observed a few times. The V and J genes are TRBV10-3 and TRBJ1-2; TRBD1 aligns across 7 bases. The CDR3 has 14 residues. The germline gives CDR1 ENHRY, CDR2 SYGVKD. Trimming cost V 2 bases and J 7 bases; bases outside gene matches: 7. CDR3 protein: CAISETGEIGGYTF. CDR3 bases: TGTGCCATCAGTGAGACAGGGGAAATAGGTGGCTACACCTTC.